One sample yielded the 9 T cell receptor beta chains listed below, sequenced in a study of human T cells and chemical hapten exposure. The time point was: pre-sensitization, week 0. Noted treatment: therapeutic diphenylcyclopropenone sensitization with weekly scalp DPC. Via MiXCR, TCRdb re-called the RACE reads, giving one row per CDR3 protein. The sample consists of about 180,000 distinct CDR3 sequences, approximately 29% of them appearing once. Source: whole blood, taken in connection with sensitization to the hapten diphenylcyclopropenone (DPC). These receptors originate from a woman in her 30s with alopecia areata. Some clones in this sample may be carry-over from other donors' samples.

CDR3 loop: CSASSVDGLSYEQYF. Here the CDR3 DNA reads TGCAGTGCTAGTTCCGTTGATGGCCTCTCCTACGAGCAGTACTTC. The V gene is TRBV20-1, the J gene TRBJ2-7; D unclear. Trimming left V 3 bases short and J 0 bases short, with 15 bases between. CDR1 is DFQATT and CDR2 is SNEGSKA in the germline V gene (reference sequence). The CDR3 has 15 residues.

Note on this clonotype: The junction does not match germline at one end; this may be a read error. The CDR3 region has the DNA TGTGCTAGCAGCCCAGGCAGCGGGCTAGCCGGTGAGCAGTTCTTC. It is translated as CASSPGSGLAGEQFF. The chain links TRBV7-7 to TRBJ2-1; perhaps TRBD2 as D (6 bases). The CDR3 totals 15 residues. Germline V gives CDR1 SSHAT, CDR2 FNYEAQ (reference sequence).

This clonotype occurred once. The V gene is TRBV4-3, the J gene TRBJ1-2; D possibly corresponds to TRBD1 (5 bases). Germline CDR1 LGHNA, CDR2 YSLEER. The CDR3 has 15 amino acids. The V end lost 0 bases, the J end lost 4 bases, and 12 bases lay between the germline ends. The CDR3 nucleotides read TGCGCCAGCAGCCAAGATGCAGGGTTTGGCTATGGCTACACCTTC. Its translation is CASSQDAGFGYGYTF.

This rearrangement joins TRBV4-2 to TRBJ1-2; weak D call: TRBD1 (5 bases). Germline lookup yields CDR1 LGHNA and CDR2 YNFKEQ. This CDR3 comprises 16 residues. V was clipped by 0 bases and J by 4 bases, with 15 bases between them. CDR3 amino acids: CASSQDPPGRIYGYTF. In DNA form, the CDR3 reads TGTGCCAGCAGCCAAGACCCTCCGGGACGGATCTATGGCTACACCTTC.

At least ten counts were recorded for this clonotype. The chain combines TRBV28 with TRBJ2-5; TRBD1 agrees at 9 bases. The V and J ends lost 3 bases and 2 bases, in that order; junction bases with no gene match: 1. Germline V gene lookup returns CDR1 MDHEN and CDR2 SYDVKM. The CDR3 is 14 residues long. The CDR3 nucleotides are TGTGCCAGCAGTTTGACAGGGGGGCAAGAGACCCAGTACTTC. Protein product: CASSLTGGQETQYF.

This clonotype turned up a few times. This chain links TRBV16 with TRBJ2-3; the match to TRBD2 covers 7 bases. Losses at the gene ends were 1 base for V and 3 bases for J; bases not matched to a gene: 4. The CDR3 runs to 15 residues. In germline, CDR1 is KGHSY, CDR2 FQNENV. CDR3 sequence: CASSQLSGATDTQYF. CDR3 DNA sequence: TGTGCCAGCAGCCAATTGAGCGGGGCAACAGATACGCAGTATTTT.

The CDR3 protein is CASSLGDNAQYF. DNA of the CDR3: TGTGCCAGCAGTTTAGGGGATAATGCGCAGTACTTC. The genes are TRBV28 and TRBJ2-7; D call uncertain. CDR3 length equals 12 residues. Trimming removed 2 bases from V and 9 bases from J, with 11 bases in between. CDR1 is MDHEN, CDR2 SYDVKM, per germline.

A few counts support this clonotype. This rearrangement joins TRBV18 to TRBJ1-2; 9 bases are a match to TRBD1. The trim removed 6 bases at V and 3 bases at J, leaving 8 bases unmatched. Per germline, CDR1 KGHSH and CDR2 LQKENI. The CDR3 runs 15 residues. The CDR3 sequence: CASSSGQGRDYGYTF. CDR3 bases: TGTGCCAGCTCTTCAGGACAGGGGAGGGACTATGGCTACACCTTC.

V usage is TRBV7-2 and J usage is TRBJ1-1; no clear D. V lost 3 bases to trimming and J lost 2 bases, with 10 bases between them. This CDR3 has 14 amino acids. Germline CDR1 is SGHTA and CDR2 is FQGNSA. The CDR3 region is CASSFGLFNTEAFF. The DNA for the CDR3 is TGTGCCAGCAGCTTCGGACTGTTTAACACTGAAGCTTTCTTT.